This T cell receptor beta chain was observed in a study of shared clonotypes between healthy human individuals. This CDR3 region has 16 residues. V trimming: 6 bases; J trimming: 7 bases; junction bases outside the gene matches: 13. Germline assignment: CDR1 MDHEN and CDR2 SYDVKM. Every donor was a Caucasian adult from Nashville, Tennessee. Naive CD4+ cells were CD45RA-selected; the remaining cells were memory. Over several immunoSEQ plates, each subset's genomic DNA was distributed in even portions. Assay used: immunoSEQ multiplex PCR; TCRdb lists only in-frame clones, some missing. The table lists 550,000 to 800,000 clones, around 67% of them singletons, with approximately 1.8% in the top ten.

What was sequenced was memory CD4+ T cells sorted from blood. The sample's subset: CD45RA-negative fraction. This chain uses TRBV28 with TRBJ2-2, with 8 bases that match TRBD2. This receptor was identified in a woman in her twenties or thirties in good health. The CDR3 is CASSPSGRGRGGELFF. The CDR3, as DNA: TGTGCCAGCAGCCCCAGCGGGAGAGGCCGTGGCGGGGAGCTGTTTTTT.